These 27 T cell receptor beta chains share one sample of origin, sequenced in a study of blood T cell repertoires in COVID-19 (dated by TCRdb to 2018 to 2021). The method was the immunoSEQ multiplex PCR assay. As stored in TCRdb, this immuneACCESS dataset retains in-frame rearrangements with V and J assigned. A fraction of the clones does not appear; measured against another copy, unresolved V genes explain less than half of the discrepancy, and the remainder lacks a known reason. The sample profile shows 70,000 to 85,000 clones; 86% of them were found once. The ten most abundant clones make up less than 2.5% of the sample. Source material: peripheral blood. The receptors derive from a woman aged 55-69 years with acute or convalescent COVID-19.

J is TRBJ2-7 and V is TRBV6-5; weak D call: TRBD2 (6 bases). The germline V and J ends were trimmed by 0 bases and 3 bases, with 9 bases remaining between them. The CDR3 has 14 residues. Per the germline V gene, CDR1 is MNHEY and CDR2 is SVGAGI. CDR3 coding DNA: TGTGCCAGCAGTTACTCGCGGGAAGACTACGAGCAGTACTTC. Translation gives CASSYSREDYEQYF.

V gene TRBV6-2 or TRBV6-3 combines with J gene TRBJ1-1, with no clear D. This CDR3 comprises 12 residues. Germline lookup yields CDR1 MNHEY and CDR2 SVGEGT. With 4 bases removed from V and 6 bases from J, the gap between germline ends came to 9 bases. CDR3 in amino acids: CASSWLGAEAFF. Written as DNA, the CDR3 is TGTGCCAGCAGTTGGCTAGGCGCTGAAGCTTTCTTT.

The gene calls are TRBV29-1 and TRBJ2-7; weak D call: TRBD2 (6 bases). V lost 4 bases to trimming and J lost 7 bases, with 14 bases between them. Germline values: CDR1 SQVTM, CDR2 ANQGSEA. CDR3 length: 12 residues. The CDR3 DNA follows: TGCAGCGTTGTTTCCCAGGCGGGAGAGCAGTACTTC. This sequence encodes CSVVSQAGEQYF.

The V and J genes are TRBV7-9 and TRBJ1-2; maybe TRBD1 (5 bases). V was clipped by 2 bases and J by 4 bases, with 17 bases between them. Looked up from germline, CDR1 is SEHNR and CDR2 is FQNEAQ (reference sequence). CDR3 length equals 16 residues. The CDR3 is CASSLSHGGSGYGYTF. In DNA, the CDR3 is TGTGCCAGCAGCTTAAGTCACGGGGGGTCGGGCTATGGCTACACCTTC. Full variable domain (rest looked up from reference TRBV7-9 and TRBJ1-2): DTGVSQNPRHKITKRGQNVTFRCDPISEHNRLYWYRQTLGQGPEFLTYFQNEAQLEKSRLLSDRFSAERPKGSFSTLEIQRTEQGDSAMYLCASSLSHGGSGYGYTFGSGTRLTVV.

This CDR3 is CASSPRKGAQETQYF. The DNA for the CDR3 is TGTGCCAGCAGCCCGCGTAAGGGGGCTCAAGAGACCCAGTACTTC. The chain uses TRBV16 and TRBJ2-5, with 7 bases lining up with TRBD1. Trimming removed 4 bases from V and 2 bases from J; junction bases left unmatched: 7. Germline CDR1 and CDR2: KGHSY and FQNENV. The CDR3 is 15 amino acids.

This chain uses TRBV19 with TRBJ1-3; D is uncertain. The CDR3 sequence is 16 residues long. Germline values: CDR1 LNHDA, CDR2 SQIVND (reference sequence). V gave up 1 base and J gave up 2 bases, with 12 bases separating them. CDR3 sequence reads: CASSIGGSAAGNTIYF. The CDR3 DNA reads TGTGCCAGTAGTATAGGAGGGTCTGCCGCTGGAAACACCATATATTTT.

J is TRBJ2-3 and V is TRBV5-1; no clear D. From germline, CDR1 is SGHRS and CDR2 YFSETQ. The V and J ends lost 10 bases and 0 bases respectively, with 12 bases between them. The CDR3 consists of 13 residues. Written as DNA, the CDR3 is TGCGCCTCGAGAGCGACTAGCACAGATACGCAGTATTTT. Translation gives CASRATSTDTQYF.

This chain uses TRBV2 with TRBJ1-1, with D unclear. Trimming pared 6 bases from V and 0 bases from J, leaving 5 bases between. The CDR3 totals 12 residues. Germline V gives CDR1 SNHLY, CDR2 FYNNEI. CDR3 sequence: CASSNMNTEAFF. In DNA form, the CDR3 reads TGTGCCAGCAGCAACATGAACACTGAAGCTTTCTTT.

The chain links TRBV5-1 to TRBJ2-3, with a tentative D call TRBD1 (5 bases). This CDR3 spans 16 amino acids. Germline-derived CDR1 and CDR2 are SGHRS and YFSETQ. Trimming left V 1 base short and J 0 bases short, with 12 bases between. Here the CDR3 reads CASSLSGMSSTDTQYF. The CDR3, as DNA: TGCGCCAGCAGCTTGTCAGGGATGTCTAGCACAGATACGCAGTATTTT. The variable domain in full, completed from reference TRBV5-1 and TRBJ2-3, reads KAGVTQTPRYLIKTRGQQVTLSCSPISGHRSVSWYQQTPGQGLQFLFEYFSETQRNKGNFPGRFSGRQFSNSRSEMNVSTLELGDSALYLCASSLSGMSSTDTQYFGPGTRLTVL.

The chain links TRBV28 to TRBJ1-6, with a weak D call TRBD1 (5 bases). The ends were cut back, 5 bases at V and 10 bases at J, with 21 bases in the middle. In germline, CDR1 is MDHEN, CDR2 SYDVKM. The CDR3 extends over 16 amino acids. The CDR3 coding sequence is TGTGCCAGCAGTCCGGGGGGGGAATTGGCATTATCACCCCTCCACTTT. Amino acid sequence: CASSPGGELALSPLHF.

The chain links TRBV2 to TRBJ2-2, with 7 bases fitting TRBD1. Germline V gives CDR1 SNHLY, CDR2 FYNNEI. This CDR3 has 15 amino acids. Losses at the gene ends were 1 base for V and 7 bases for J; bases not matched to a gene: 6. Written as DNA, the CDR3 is TGTGCCAGCAGTGAAGTGGCAGGGGGTGACGGGGAGCTGTTTTTT. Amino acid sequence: CASSEVAGGDGELFF.

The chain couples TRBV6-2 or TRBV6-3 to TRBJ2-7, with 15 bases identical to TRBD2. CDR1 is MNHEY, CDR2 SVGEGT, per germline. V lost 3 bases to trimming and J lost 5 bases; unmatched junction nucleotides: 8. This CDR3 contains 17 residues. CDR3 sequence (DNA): TGTGCCAGCAGTTATTCCGGGACTAGCGGGAGGAACCACGAGCAGTACTTC. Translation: CASSYSGTSGRNHEQYF.

Written as DNA, the CDR3 is TGTGCCAGCAGTGTCTCCACTGCGGATACGCAGTATTTT. Its translation is CASSVSTADTQYF. This sequence joins TRBV9 and TRBJ2-3; the D is unclear. Germline CDR1 reads SGDLS; CDR2 reads YYNGEE. The CDR3 runs 13 residues. Trimming left V 5 bases short and J 6 bases short, with 13 bases between.

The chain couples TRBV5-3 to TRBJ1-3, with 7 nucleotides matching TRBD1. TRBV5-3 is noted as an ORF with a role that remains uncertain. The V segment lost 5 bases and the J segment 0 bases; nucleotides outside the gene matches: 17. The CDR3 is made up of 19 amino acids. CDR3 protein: CARSSPRQGSPLSGNTIYF. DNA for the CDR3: TGTGCCAGAAGTTCACCTCGACAGGGCTCCCCACTCTCTGGAAACACCATATATTTT.

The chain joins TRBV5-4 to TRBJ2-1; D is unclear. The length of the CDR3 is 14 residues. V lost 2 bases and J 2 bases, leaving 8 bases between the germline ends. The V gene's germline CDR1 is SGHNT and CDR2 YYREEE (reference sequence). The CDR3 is CASSFPAAYNEQFF. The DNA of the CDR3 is TGTGCCAGCAGCTTCCCGGCGGCCTACAATGAGCAGTTCTTC.

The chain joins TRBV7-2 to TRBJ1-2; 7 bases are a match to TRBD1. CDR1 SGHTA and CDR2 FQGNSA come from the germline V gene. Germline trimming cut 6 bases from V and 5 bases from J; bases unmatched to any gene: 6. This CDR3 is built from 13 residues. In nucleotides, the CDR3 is TGTGCCAGCAGGATTACAGGGGAGTATGGCTACACCTTC. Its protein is CASRITGEYGYTF.

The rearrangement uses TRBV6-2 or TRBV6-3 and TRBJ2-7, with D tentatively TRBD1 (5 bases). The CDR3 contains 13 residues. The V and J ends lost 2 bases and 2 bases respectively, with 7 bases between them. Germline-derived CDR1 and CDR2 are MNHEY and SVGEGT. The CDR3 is CASSYAGTYEQYF. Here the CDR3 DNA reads TGTGCCAGCAGTTACGCAGGGACCTACGAGCAGTACTTC.

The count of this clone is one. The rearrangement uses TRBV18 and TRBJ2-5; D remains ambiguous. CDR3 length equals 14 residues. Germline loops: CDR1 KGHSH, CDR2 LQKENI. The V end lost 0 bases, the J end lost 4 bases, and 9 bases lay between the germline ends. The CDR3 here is CASSPPGVGETQYF. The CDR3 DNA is TGTGCCAGCTCACCACCCGGAGTCGGAGAGACCCAGTACTTC.

In nucleotides, the CDR3 is TGTGCCAGCAGTTACTCTACAGTCACTGAAGCTTTCTTT. Protein sequence: CASSYSTVTEAFF. V is TRBV6-6 and J is TRBJ1-1; no definite D call. The germline CDR1 and CDR2 sequences are MNHNY and SVGAGI (reference sequence). CDR3 length: 13 amino acids. V shed 0 bases and J shed 4 bases, with 6 bases lying between them.

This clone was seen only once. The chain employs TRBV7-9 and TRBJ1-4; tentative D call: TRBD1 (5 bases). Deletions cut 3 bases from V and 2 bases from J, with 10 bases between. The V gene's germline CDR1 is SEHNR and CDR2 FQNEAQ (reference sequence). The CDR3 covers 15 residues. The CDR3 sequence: CASSLDRGTNEKLFF. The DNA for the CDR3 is TGTGCCAGCAGCTTGGACCGGGGGACTAATGAAAAACTGTTTTTT.

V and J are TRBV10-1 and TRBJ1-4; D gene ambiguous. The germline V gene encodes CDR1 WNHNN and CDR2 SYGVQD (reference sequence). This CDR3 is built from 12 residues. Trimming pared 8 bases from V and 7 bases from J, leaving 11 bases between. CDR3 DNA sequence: TGCGCCAGCGGACGGGATACTGAAAAACTGTTTTTT. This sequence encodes CASGRDTEKLFF.

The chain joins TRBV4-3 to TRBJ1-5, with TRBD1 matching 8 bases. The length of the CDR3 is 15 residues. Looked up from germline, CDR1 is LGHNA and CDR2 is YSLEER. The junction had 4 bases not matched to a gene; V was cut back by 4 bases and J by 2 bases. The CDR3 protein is CASSPTGEGNQPQHF. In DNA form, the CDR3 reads TGCGCCAGCAGCCCGACAGGGGAGGGCAATCAGCCCCAGCATTTT.

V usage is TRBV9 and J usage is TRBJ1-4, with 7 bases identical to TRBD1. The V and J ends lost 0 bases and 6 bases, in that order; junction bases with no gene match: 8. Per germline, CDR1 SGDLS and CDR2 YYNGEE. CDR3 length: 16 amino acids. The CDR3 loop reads CASSVGRGRSYEKLFF. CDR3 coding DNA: TGTGCCAGCAGCGTAGGAAGGGGGCGCAGCTATGAAAAACTGTTTTTT.

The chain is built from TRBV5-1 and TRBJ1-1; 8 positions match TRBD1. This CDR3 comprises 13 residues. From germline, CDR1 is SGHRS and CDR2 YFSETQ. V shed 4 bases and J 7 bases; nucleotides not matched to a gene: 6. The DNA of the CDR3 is TGCGCCAGCAGCAGCACGACAGGGGTTGAAGCTTTCTTT. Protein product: CASSSTTGVEAFF.

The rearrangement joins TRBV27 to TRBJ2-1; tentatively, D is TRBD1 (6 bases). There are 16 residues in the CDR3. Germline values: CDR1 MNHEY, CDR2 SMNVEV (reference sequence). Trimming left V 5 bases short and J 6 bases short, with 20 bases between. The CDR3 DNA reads TGTGCCAGCAGTCCACGGACAGCATCCGGGCCCAATGAGCAGTTCTTC. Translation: CASSPRTASGPNEQFF.

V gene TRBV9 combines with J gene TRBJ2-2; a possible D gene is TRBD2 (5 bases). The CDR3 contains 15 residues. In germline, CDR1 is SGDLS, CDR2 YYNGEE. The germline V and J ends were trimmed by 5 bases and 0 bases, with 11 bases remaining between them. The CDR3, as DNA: TGTGCCAGCAGGGGGTCGGGGACGAACACCGGGGAGCTGTTTTTT. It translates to CASRGSGTNTGELFF.

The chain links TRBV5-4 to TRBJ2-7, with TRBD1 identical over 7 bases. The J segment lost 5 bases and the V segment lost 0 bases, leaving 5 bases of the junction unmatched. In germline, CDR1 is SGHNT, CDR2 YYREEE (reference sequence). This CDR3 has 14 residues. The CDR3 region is CASSLVQGIHEQYF. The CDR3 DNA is TGTGCCAGCAGCTTGGTACAGGGGATCCACGAGCAGTACTTC.